Below are 2 T cell receptor beta chains sequenced from a single sample in a study of control samples from healthy donors and cancer patients. The data were produced by immunoSEQ multiplex PCR, yet TCRdb's version contains in-frame clones alone and is incomplete. The table has 100,000 to 150,000 clones, about 88% seen once; the top ten hold about 3.2%. The specimen was blood. The receptors shown here come from a man aged 50-59 years in good health.

The chain is built from TRBV4-1 and TRBJ1-4, with no clear D. The CDR3 covers 11 residues. Trimming removed 3 bases at V and 15 bases at J, with 11 bases between. The V gene's germline CDR1 is MGHRA and CDR2 YSYEKL. As DNA, the CDR3 is TGCGCCAGCAGCCACGGCCCTTGGATGTTTTTT. Its translation: CASSHGPWMFF.

This chain uses TRBV28 with TRBJ2-1; 7 bases map to TRBD2. Germline V gives CDR1 MDHEN, CDR2 SYDVKM. J gave up 2 bases and V 2 bases, and 6 bases lay outside the gene matches. CDR3 length: 16 amino acids. CDR3 coding DNA: TGTGCCAGCAGTTTACCGACTAGCCACCCCTACAATGAGCAGTTCTTC. It encodes CASSLPTSHPYNEQFF.